The 10 T cell receptor beta chains reported below all come from one sample, sequenced in a study of shared clonotypes between healthy human individuals. Here immunoSEQ multiplex PCR was the method, and the copy in TCRdb shows in-frame clones only, minus some. The table records under 2.5 million clones, just under 95% of them present only once. Sequencing was done on a sample of naive CD4+ T cells from PBMCs. Indicated subset: CD45RA+ positively selected. All receptors come from a young man in good health. Some clones in this sample may be carry-over from other donors' samples.

The gene calls are TRBV5-4 and TRBJ2-1, with D tentatively TRBD1 (6 bases). Germline lookup yields CDR1 SGHNT and CDR2 YYREEE (reference sequence). There are 16 residues in the CDR3. Between the trimmed V and J ends, which lost 4 bases and 6 bases, there was a span of 20 bases. CDR3 in DNA: TGTGCCAGCAGCCCCCTCTTTAGGGGGTTTGGCAATGAGCAGTTCTTC. Translation gives CASSPLFRGFGNEQFF.

This clone was observed a few times. As DNA, the CDR3 is TGTGCCACAGGGACAACTGGCGAGCAGTACTTC. As protein: CATGTTGEQYF. J is TRBJ2-7 and V is TRBV28, with a tentative D call TRBD1 (6 bases). CDR1 and CDR2 from the germline V gene are MDHEN and SYDVKM. The CDR3 contains 11 residues. Trimming removed 10 bases at V and 6 bases at J, with 13 bases between.

A single count supports this clone. The chain has TRBV5-1 and TRBJ1-1, with D possibly TRBD1 on 5 matching bases. There are 12 residues in the CDR3. With 0 bases removed from V and 6 bases from J, the gap between germline ends came to 6 bases. The germline CDR1 and CDR2 sequences are SGHRS and YFSETQ. The CDR3 nucleotides read TGCGCCAGCAGCTTGGGGGGACCTGAAGCTTTCTTT. Encoded protein: CASSLGGPEAFF.

V is TRBV27 and J is TRBJ2-1; D is unclear. CDR1 MNHEY and CDR2 SMNVEV come from the germline V gene (reference sequence). CDR3 length equals 13 residues. The V and J ends lost 9 bases and 0 bases respectively, with 9 bases between them. This chain's CDR3 is CARSNVSYNEQFF. CDR3 coding DNA: TGTGCCAGAAGCAACGTCTCCTACAATGAGCAGTTCTTC.

This chain links TRBV27 with TRBJ2-1; the D gene is possibly TRBD2 (5 bases). This CDR3 comprises 13 residues. Germline CDR1 MNHEY, CDR2 SMNVEV (reference sequence). V was shortened by 2 bases and J by 12 bases, with 14 bases between the two germline ends. CDR3 protein: CASSLEAELAQFF. The CDR3 nucleotides are TGTGCCAGCAGTTTAGAGGCTGAGCTAGCGCAGTTCTTC.

This clone was observed once. The rearrangement joins TRBV30 to TRBJ2-3, with 7 bases lining up with TRBD2. The CDR3 is 12 residues long. Germline V gene data show CDR1 as GTSNPN and CDR2 as SVGIG (reference sequence). The CDR3 coding sequence is TGTCGGGGGGTGATAGGTCGAGATACGCAGTATTTT. Residues: CRGVIGRDTQYF.

CDR3 DNA: TGTGCCTGGAGCGGAACAGGGGGCGATGGCTACACCTTC. It codes for CAWSGTGGDGYTF. The genes are TRBV30 and TRBJ1-2; 9 bases are a match to TRBD1. The junction had 5 bases not matched to a gene; V was cut back by 3 bases and J by 6 bases. The CDR3 spans 13 residues. Germline assignment: CDR1 GTSNPN and CDR2 SVGIG (reference sequence).

This chain joins TRBV7-9 and TRBJ2-7; 8 bases are a match to TRBD1. Germline loops: CDR1 SEHNR, CDR2 FQNEAQ (reference sequence). The CDR3 contains 17 residues. Unmatched junction bases numbered 13, after V lost 5 bases and J lost 1 base. The chain's CDR3 is CASSHRGGTGLSYEQYF. The CDR3 region has the DNA TGTGCCAGCAGCCATAGGGGCGGGACAGGCCTTTCCTACGAGCAGTACTTC.

This clone was seen just once. The V call is TRBV15, the J call TRBJ1-4; D not resolved. The CDR3 contains 14 residues. Germline V CDR1 and CDR2: LNHNV, YYDKDF (reference sequence). V dropped 2 bases and J dropped 6 bases, with 10 bases sitting between them. The CDR3 loop is CATSRTREYEKLFF. As DNA, the CDR3 is TGTGCCACCAGCAGAACTCGGGAATATGAAAAACTGTTTTTT.

Only one count was recorded for this clone. The chain joins TRBV5-1 to TRBJ2-7; TRBD2 matches 8 bases. V lost 0 bases, J lost 3 bases, and 8 bases stayed unmatched. This CDR3 has 16 residues. Germline CDR1 is SGHRS and CDR2 is YFSETQ. The CDR3 loop is CASSLDPSGLGYEQYF. The CDR3 nucleotides are TGCGCCAGCAGCTTGGATCCTAGCGGGCTGGGCTACGAGCAGTACTTC.